This T cell receptor beta chain was sequenced during a study of blood T cell repertoires in COVID-19. Study in general: There were acute and convalescent COVID-19 samples, and they came from the United States, Italy and Spain. Nucleic acid was either cDNA or gDNA, and it came from T cells, B-cell-depleted T cells, or PBMCs.

Profiled with immunoSEQ multiplex PCR; TCRdb holds only in-frame clones, not every one. The data contain over 150,000 clones, about 85% of them singletons. Germline V gene lookup returns CDR1 GTSNPN and CDR2 SVGIG (reference sequence). V was shortened by 5 bases and J by 1 base, with 11 bases between the two germline ends. The CDR3 spans 14 residues. The sample taken for sequencing was peripheral blood. The receptor comes from a man between 35 and 55 years old with acute or convalescent COVID-19. J is TRBJ2-2 and V is TRBV30; tentatively, D is TRBD2 (6 bases). This CDR3 is CAWRRAGNTGELFF. CDR3 DNA: TGTGCCTGGCGGAGGGCGGGGAACACCGGGGAGCTGTTTTTT.